This paragraph covers one TCR beta chain sequence. The T cells that were sequenced for TCR beta were CD8+ and CD4+ cells from blood. TEMRA cells were FACS-enriched, unlike CD8+ and CD4+ T cells, which were negatively isolated. Germline CDR1 MNHEY, CDR2 SMNVEV (reference sequence). V was clipped by 10 bases and J by 1 base, with 7 bases between them. The CDR3 covers 11 residues. This specimen belongs to a study of CD8 T cells in Susac syndrome. After extraction with the RNeasy kit, roughly 0.45 to 1 ug of the RNA was reverse transcribed using random hexamers. One entry per CDR3 protein, called by TCRdb with MiXCR from the immunoSEQ multiplex PCR reads. The repertoire holds 65,000 to 75,000 distinct CDR3 sequences, over 90% seen once, with roughly 0.22% in the top ten.

The chain has TRBV27 and TRBJ1-1; D is ambiguous. The sequence came from a human donor in good health. The source material was CD8+ T cells from PBMCs. This CDR3 is CATHENTEAFF. CDR3 nucleotides: TGTGCCACCCACGAGAACACTGAAGCTTTCTTT.